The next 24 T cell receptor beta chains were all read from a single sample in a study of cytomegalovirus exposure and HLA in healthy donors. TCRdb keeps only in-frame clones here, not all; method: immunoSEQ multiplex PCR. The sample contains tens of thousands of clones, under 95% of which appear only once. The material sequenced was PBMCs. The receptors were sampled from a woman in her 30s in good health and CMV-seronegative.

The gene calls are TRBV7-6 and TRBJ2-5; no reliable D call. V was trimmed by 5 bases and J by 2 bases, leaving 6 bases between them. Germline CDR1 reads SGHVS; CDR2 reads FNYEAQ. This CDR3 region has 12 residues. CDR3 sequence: CASSPLQETQYF. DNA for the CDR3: TGTGCCAGCAGCCCGTTGCAAGAGACCCAGTACTTC.

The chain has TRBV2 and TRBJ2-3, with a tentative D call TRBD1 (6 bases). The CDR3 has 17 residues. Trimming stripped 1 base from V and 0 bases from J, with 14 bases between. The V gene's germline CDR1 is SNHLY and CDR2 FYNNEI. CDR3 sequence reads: CASSEGLGGWSTDTQYF. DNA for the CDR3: TGTGCCAGCAGTGAAGGTCTAGGGGGTTGGAGCACAGATACGCAGTATTTT.

The CDR3 protein is CASSQDQLGTADYEQYF. CDR3 sequence (DNA): TGCGCCAGCAGCCAAGATCAGCTGGGGACAGCGGACTACGAGCAGTACTTC. This chain connects TRBV4-3 to TRBJ2-7, with TRBD1 identical over 7 bases. V shed 0 bases and J 3 bases; nucleotides not matched to a gene: 11. Germline V CDR1 and CDR2: LGHNA, YSLEER. This CDR3 region has 17 residues.

CDR3 nucleotide sequence: TGTGCCAGCACCAGGGGCCAGACCATGAACACTGAAGCTTTCTTT. It yields the protein CASTRGQTMNTEAFF. The V call is TRBV6-5, the J call TRBJ1-1, with D perhaps TRBD1 (6 bases). Trimming left V 7 bases short and J 0 bases short, with 15 bases between. Germline assignment: CDR1 MNHEY and CDR2 SVGAGI. This CDR3 spans 15 amino acids.

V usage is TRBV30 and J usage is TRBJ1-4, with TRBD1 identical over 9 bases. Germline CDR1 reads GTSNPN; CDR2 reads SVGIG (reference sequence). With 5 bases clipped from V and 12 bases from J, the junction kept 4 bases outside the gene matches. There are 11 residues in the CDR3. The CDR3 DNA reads TGTGCCTGGGGGGACAGGGCAGAACTGTTTTTT. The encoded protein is CAWGDRAELFF.

CDR3 DNA: TGTGCCAGCAGTGGTAGCGGGGGAGGCTCCTACGAGCAGTACTTC. Amino acids: CASSGSGGGSYEQYF. V gene TRBV6-6 combines with J gene TRBJ2-7, with TRBD2 identical over 9 bases. Germline V gives CDR1 MNHNY, CDR2 SVGAGI (reference sequence). The length of the CDR3 is 15 residues. V dropped 5 bases and J dropped 0; count of bases not matched to a gene: 5.

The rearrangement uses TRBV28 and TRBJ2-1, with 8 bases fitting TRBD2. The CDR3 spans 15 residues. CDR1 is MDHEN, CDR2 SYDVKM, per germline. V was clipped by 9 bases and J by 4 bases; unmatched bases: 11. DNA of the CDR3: TGTGCCAGTCAAATCGGGGGGGCCCCATACAATGAGCAGTTCTTC. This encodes CASQIGGAPYNEQFF.

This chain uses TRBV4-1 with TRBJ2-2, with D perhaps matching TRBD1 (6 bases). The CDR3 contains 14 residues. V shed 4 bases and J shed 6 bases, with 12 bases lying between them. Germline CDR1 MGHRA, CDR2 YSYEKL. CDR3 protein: CASSPQGFAGELFF. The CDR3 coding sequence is TGCGCCAGCAGCCCGCAGGGGTTTGCCGGGGAGCTGTTTTTT.

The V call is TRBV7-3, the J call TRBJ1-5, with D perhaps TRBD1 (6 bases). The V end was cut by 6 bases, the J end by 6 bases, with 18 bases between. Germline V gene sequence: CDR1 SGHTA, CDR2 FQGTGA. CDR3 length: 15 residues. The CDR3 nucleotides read TGTGCCAGCAGGCGATTACAGGGATGGGGTCAGCCCCAGCATTTT. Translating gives CASRRLQGWGQPQHF.

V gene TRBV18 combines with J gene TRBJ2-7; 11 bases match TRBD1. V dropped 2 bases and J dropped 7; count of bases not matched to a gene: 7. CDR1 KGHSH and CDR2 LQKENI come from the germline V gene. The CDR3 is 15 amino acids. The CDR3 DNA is TGTGCCAGCTCACCAACCGGGACAGGGGGAAGGGAGCAGTACTTC. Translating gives CASSPTGTGGREQYF.

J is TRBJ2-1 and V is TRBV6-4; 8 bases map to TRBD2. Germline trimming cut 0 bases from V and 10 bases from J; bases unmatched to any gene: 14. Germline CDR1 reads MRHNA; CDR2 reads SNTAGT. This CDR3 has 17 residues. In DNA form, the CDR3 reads TGTGCCAGCAGTGACTCGAGTCGGGGGGGCTCTTTGAGAGAGCAGTTCTTC. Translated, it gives CASSDSSRGGSLREQFF.

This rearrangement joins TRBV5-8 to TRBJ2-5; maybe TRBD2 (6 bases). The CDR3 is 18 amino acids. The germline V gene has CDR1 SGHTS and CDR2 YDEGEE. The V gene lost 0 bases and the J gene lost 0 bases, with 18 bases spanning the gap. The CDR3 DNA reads TGTGCCAGCAGCTTGGGGCGGGGACTTCCTGGGTACCAAGAGACCCAGTACTTC. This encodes CASSLGRGLPGYQETQYF.

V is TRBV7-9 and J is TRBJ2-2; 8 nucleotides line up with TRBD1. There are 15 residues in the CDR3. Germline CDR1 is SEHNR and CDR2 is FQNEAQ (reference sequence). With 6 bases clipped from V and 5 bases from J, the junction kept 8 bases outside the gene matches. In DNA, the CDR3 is TGTGCCAGCAGACCAGACAGGGGATCTACCGGGGAGCTGTTTTTT. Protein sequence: CASRPDRGSTGELFF.

The CDR3 sequence is CASSVRSGRETQYF. CDR3 DNA sequence: TGTGCCAGCAGCGTGCGTAGCGGGAGAGAGACCCAGTACTTC. The V and J genes are TRBV9 and TRBJ2-5; 9 nucleotides line up with TRBD2. CDR3 length equals 14 residues. Losses at the gene ends were 2 bases for V and 4 bases for J; bases not matched to a gene: 3. Germline CDR1 is SGDLS and CDR2 is YYNGEE.

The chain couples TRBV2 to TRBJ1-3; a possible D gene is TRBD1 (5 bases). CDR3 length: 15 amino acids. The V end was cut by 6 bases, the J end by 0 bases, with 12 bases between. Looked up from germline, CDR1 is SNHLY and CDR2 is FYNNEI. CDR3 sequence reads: CASRAQGSSGNTIYF. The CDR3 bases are TGTGCCAGCAGAGCCCAGGGAAGCTCTGGAAACACCATATATTTT.

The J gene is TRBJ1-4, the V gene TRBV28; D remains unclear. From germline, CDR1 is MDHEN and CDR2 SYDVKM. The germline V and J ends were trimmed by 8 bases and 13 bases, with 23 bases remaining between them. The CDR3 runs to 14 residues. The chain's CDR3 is CASSQPLTHGGLFF. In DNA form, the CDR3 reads TGTGCCAGCTCTCAACCTCTGACCCATGGAGGACTGTTTTTT.

The CDR3 here is CSVEDRYRGIGDEQFF. DNA of the CDR3: TGCAGCGTTGAAGATAGGTACAGGGGGATAGGGGATGAGCAGTTCTTC. The rearrangement uses TRBV29-1 and TRBJ2-1; TRBD1 aligns across 8 bases. Looked up from germline, CDR1 is SQVTM and CDR2 is ANQGSEA. The CDR3 is made up of 16 amino acids. V lost 0 bases, J lost 8 bases, and 12 bases stayed unmatched.

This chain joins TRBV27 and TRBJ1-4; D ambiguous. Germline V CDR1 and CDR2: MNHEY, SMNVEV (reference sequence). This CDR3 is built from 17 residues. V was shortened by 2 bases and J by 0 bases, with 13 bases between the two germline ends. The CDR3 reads CASSLGPWEATNEKLFF. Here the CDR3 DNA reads TGTGCCAGCAGTTTAGGTCCGTGGGAGGCAACTAATGAAAAACTGTTTTTT.

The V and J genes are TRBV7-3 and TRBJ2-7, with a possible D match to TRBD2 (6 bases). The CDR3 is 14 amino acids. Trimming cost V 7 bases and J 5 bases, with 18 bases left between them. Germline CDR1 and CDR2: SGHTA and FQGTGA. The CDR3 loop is CASTPGGGVDEQYF. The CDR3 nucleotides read TGTGCCAGCACCCCGGGTGGAGGGGTCGACGAGCAGTACTTC.

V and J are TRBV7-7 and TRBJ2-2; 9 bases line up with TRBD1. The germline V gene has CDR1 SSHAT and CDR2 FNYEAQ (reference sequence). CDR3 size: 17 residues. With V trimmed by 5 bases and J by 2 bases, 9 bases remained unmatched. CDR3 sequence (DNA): TGTGCCAGCAGCCCGGTACCGGGACAGGGTAACACCGGGGAGCTGTTTTTT. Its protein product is CASSPVPGQGNTGELFF.

The DNA for the CDR3 is TGTGCCAGCAGCATAGCGGGATGGGTAGATACGCAGTATTTT. Protein: CASSIAGWVDTQYF. This chain links TRBV6-5 with TRBJ2-3; 8 nucleotides line up with TRBD2. V gave up 6 bases and J gave up 5 bases; unmatched junction bases: 7. Germline CDR1 MNHEY, CDR2 SVGAGI. There are 14 residues in the CDR3.

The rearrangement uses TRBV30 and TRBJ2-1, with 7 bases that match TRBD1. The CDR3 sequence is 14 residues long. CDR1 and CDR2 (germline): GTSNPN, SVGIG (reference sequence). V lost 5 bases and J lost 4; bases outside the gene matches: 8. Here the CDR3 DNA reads TGTGCCTGGTGCCCGGGACAGCAGTACAATGAGCAGTTCTTC. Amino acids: CAWCPGQQYNEQFF.

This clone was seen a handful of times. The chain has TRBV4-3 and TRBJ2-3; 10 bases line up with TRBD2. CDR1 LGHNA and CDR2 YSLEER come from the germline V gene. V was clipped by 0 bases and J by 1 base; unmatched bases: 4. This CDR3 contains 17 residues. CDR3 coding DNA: TGCGCCAGCAGCCAAGATGGGCTAGCGGGGGGCACAGATACGCAGTATTTT. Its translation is CASSQDGLAGGTDTQYF.

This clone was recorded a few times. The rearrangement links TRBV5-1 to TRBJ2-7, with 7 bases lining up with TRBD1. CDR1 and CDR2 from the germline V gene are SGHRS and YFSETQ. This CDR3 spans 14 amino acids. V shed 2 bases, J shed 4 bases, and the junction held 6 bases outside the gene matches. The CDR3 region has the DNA TGCGCCAGCAGCTTAACAGGGGCCGCGTACGAGCAGTACTTC. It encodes CASSLTGAAYEQYF.